These 16 T cell receptor beta chains originate from one sample sequenced in a study of cytomegalovirus exposure and HLA in healthy donors. Both 60 Vbeta primers and 13 Jbeta primers went into the PCR. Sequencing was performed with immunoSEQ multiplex PCR; in TCRdb, only in-frame clones are kept and a portion is missing. The repertoire consists of about 160,000 clones, with 80% to 90% occurring once and the leading ten covering approximately 2.1%. The specimen was PBMCs. The receptors come from a young woman in good health and CMV-seronegative.

This chain joins TRBV28 and TRBJ1-1, with 8 bases fitting TRBD1. The CDR3 has 15 residues. In germline, CDR1 is MDHEN, CDR2 SYDVKM. J lost 1 base, V lost 3 bases, and 4 bases had no gene match. The CDR3 DNA sequence: TGTGCCAGCAGTTTTGGGGACAGGTGGAACACTGAAGCTTTCTTT. Its protein product is CASSFGDRWNTEAFF.

The chain recombines TRBV6-6 with TRBJ1-5; possible D gene TRBD1, 6 bases. This CDR3 is built from 16 residues. Germline V gene data show CDR1 as MNHNY and CDR2 as SVGAGI (reference sequence). V lost 1 base, J lost 6 bases, and 16 bases lay in between. CDR3 sequence: CASSYLNRANRQPQHF. The CDR3 DNA reads TGTGCCAGCAGTTACTTGAACAGGGCGAATCGTCAGCCCCAGCATTTT.

The chain recombines TRBV7-9 with TRBJ2-3; the D gene is possibly TRBD1 (7 bases). Germline V gives CDR1 SEHNR, CDR2 FQNEAQ (reference sequence). V lost 3 bases, J lost 5 bases, and 18 bases lay in between. The CDR3 has 16 amino acids. The CDR3 DNA sequence: TGTGCCAGCAGCTTTCAGGGGGGCGTCCTTAGAGATACGCAGTATTTT. The encoded protein is CASSFQGGVLRDTQYF.

The chain recombines TRBV7-8 with TRBJ1-1; 12 bases agree with TRBD1. CDR3 length equals 17 residues. After removal of 3 bases from V and 6 bases from J, the junction contained 11 bases not matched to a gene. Germline V gives CDR1 SGHVS, CDR2 FQNEAQ. The CDR3 region is CASSFDRDRGRFAEAFF. In nucleotides, the CDR3 is TGTGCCAGCAGCTTTGACCGGGACAGGGGGCGCTTCGCTGAAGCTTTCTTT.

This clone was counted only a few times. J is TRBJ2-2 and V is TRBV6-4; 7 nucleotides align to TRBD2. CDR3 length: 16 amino acids. Losses at the gene ends were 2 bases for V and 3 bases for J; bases not matched to a gene: 6. CDR1 is MRHNA and CDR2 is SNTAGT in the germline V gene. The DNA for the CDR3 is TGTGCCAGCAGTGACAGCGGGGCTACAGACACCGGGGAGCTGTTTTTT. Its translation: CASSDSGATDTGELFF.

J is TRBJ2-7 and V is TRBV4-1, with 8 bases aligning to TRBD1. There are 15 residues in the CDR3. Germline assignment: CDR1 MGHRA and CDR2 YSYEKL. Trimming took 1 base from V and 5 from J; bases not matched to a gene: 7. DNA of the CDR3: TGCGCCAGCAGCCAAGTGGGACAGGCGCCCCACGAGCAGTACTTC. Translated, it gives CASSQVGQAPHEQYF.

This clone was detected once. The chain joins TRBV28 to TRBJ2-5, with 8 bases matching TRBD1. Germline CDR1 reads MDHEN; CDR2 reads SYDVKM. With 6 bases clipped from V and 1 base from J, the junction kept 7 bases outside the gene matches. The CDR3 is 15 amino acids. CDR3 sequence (DNA): TGTGCCAGCAGCGGACAGGGAAATAGCCAAGAGACCCAGTACTTC. Its translation is CASSGQGNSQETQYF.

This clone was seen once. V is TRBV5-6 and J is TRBJ1-2; D is perhaps TRBD1 (6 bases). This CDR3 contains 12 residues. Trimming removed 5 bases from V and 7 bases from J, with 12 bases in between. Germline CDR1 SGHDT, CDR2 YYEEEE. The CDR3 sequence is CASSFLGGGYTF. CDR3 nucleotides: TGTGCCAGCAGTTTTCTAGGGGGTGGCTACACCTTC.

The CDR3 DNA reads TGTGCCAGTAGTATAGATCGGGGATTTCCGTACAATGAGCAGTTCTTC. Translating gives CASSIDRGFPYNEQFF. V gene TRBV19 combines with J gene TRBJ2-1, with D possibly matching TRBD2 (5 bases). In germline, CDR1 is LNHDA, CDR2 SQIVND (reference sequence). V was shortened by 0 bases and J by 4 bases, with 13 bases between the two germline ends. The CDR3 sequence is 16 residues long.

In its sample, this clone was seen a few times. The genes are TRBV2 and TRBJ2-2; D gene uncertain. CDR3 length equals 16 residues. CDR1 and CDR2 from the germline V gene are SNHLY and FYNNEI. V lost 0 bases, J lost 3 bases, and 11 bases lay in between. The CDR3 here is CASSEAPGFYTGELFF. CDR3 DNA: TGTGCCAGCAGTGAAGCCCCCGGGTTCTACACCGGGGAGCTGTTTTTT.

In this sample, this clone turned up once. This chain links TRBV6-1 with TRBJ2-1, with 11 bases lining up with TRBD2. With V trimmed by 2 bases and J by 0 bases, 6 bases remained unmatched. Germline V CDR1 and CDR2: MNHNS, SASEGT. This CDR3 contains 18 residues. The CDR3 reads CASSESTSGSGSYNEQFF. CDR3 bases: TGTGCCAGCAGTGAAAGCACTAGCGGGAGTGGCTCCTACAATGAGCAGTTCTTC.

The chain links TRBV9 to TRBJ2-1, with D unresolved. V was cut by 0 bases and J by 5 bases, with 21 bases left in between. Germline V gene data show CDR1 as SGDLS and CDR2 as YYNGEE. The CDR3 extends over 18 amino acids. CDR3 coding DNA: TGTGCCAGCAGCGTAGTTGGCTCTCTAGTTAGTAAAAACAATGAGCAGTTCTTC. It yields the protein CASSVVGSLVSKNNEQFF.

This clone has just a few counts. The V and J genes are TRBV5-4 and TRBJ1-2, with D tentatively TRBD1 (6 bases). V lost 0 bases and J 4 bases, leaving 13 bases between the germline ends. CDR3 length: 15 amino acids. Germline V gene lookup returns CDR1 SGHNT and CDR2 YYREEE (reference sequence). In nucleotides, the CDR3 is TGTGCCAGCAGCTTGGCATTACAGGGCGCCTATGGCTACACCTTC. Its protein product is CASSLALQGAYGYTF.

V gene TRBV28 combines with J gene TRBJ2-7; 12 bases are a match to TRBD1. Germline lookup yields CDR1 MDHEN and CDR2 SYDVKM. The CDR3 has 16 residues. V was clipped by 6 bases and J by 5 bases; unmatched bases: 11. The CDR3 region has the DNA TGTGCCAGCAGAATGGCCGGGACAGGGGGCGAAGACGAGCAGTACTTC. Amino acids: CASRMAGTGGEDEQYF.

This chain links TRBV7-9 with TRBJ2-2, with D possibly TRBD2 on 6 matching bases. Germline V gene data show CDR1 as SEHNR and CDR2 as FQNEAQ (reference sequence). The CDR3 spans 17 residues. Trimming shortened V by 5 bases and J by 2 bases, and 18 bases separated the two germline ends. The CDR3 loop reads CASSPVGGSSNTGELFF. The CDR3 bases are TGTGCCAGCAGCCCAGTGGGGGGTAGCAGCAACACCGGGGAGCTGTTTTTT.

The J gene is TRBJ2-3, the V gene TRBV5-6, with D possibly TRBD2 on 6 matching bases. The CDR3 has 16 residues. V was pared by 0 bases and J by 7 bases, with 18 bases between. In germline, CDR1 is SGHDT, CDR2 YYEEEE. DNA for the CDR3: TGTGCCAGCAGCTTGGAAGTTCTCGGGAGTTTGAATACGCAGTATTTT. Encoded protein: CASSLEVLGSLNTQYF.